This T cell receptor (beta chain) was observed in a study of beta chain features in type 1 diabetes listed by TCRdb under 2018. As for the study more broadly: No differences in mean age, gender distribution, total cell number or subset yield were found between patients and healthy donors. A total of 85 million to 140 million sorted cells were examined across all samples, and a strong correlation was observed between cell number per subset and RNA yield. Regulatory and stem cell-like memory subsets were obtained from only 8 patients and about eight healthy donors, while naive and central memory subsets were obtained from all 30 or so donors. In the study, recently diagnosed type 1 diabetes patients and matched healthy donors were compared on the TCRB repertoires of their sorted circulating CD4+ T cell subsets. Summary of the overall study and its limitations: Naive, central memory and regulatory TCRB repertoires appeared more similar among patients than among healthy donors. In all four CD4+ subsets, TCRB CDR3 length was moderately but significantly shorter in type 1 diabetes patients. HLA sub-analyses involved small numbers of individuals, so any influence of HLA type on TCRB rearrangement remained unresolved. At VDJ recombination sites, type 1 diabetes patients had fewer insertions and more deleted nucleotides, which implies abnormalities in thymic rearrangement. Sequencing cDNA rather than genomic DNA could over-represent highly expressing activated cells, although activation and CD3 levels did not differ between groups. Shorter templates might have been favored by PCR, but patient and control samples were amplified and corrected together, so both groups would have been affected equally by any skew.

Each donor gave one peripheral blood draw, averaging about 100 mL, which was collected into heparinised tubes. A BD FACSAria II and a panel including CD45RO, CCR7, CD25, CD127, CD95 and CD27 were used to sort naive, central memory, regulatory and stem cell-like memory CD4+ T cells. All sorted populations exceeded 95% purity. Right away, PBMCs were isolated by Lymphoprep density gradient centrifugation and were stained directly, with no culture step. To minimize batch effects, samples were stained and sorted in pairs, one healthy donor with one patient per experiment. Of note for this clone: The specificity of this receptor is unknown. There are no base qualities to consult, and no much larger clone falls within one base.

In the germline V gene, CDR1 corresponds to SGHTA and CDR2 to FQGTGA. The germline ends are 7 bases apart after V is trimmed by 2 bases and J by 0 bases. The CDR3 sequence holds 14 residues, the cysteine and phenylalanine included. Only the CDR3 portion is preserved as DNA: 42 bases, with reading frame beginning at the first base. All of the isolated RNA was reverse transcribed with the High Capacity cDNA Reverse Transcription Kit, so expressed TCRB transcripts were sequenced. Deep immunoSEQ sequencing was applied to naive, central memory and regulatory T cell samples, giving an average of roughly 3.5 million total reads per sample. Sorted cells were lysed in RLT buffer and RNA was extracted with DNase-treated RNeasy Micro or Mini kits, depending on cell number. Each cell subset was processed on its own to prevent cross-contamination, while patient and healthy donor samples were processed together. Using the immunoSEQ multiplex PCR, TCRB sequences were amplified from cDNA into 87-bp fragments spanning the CDR3 region. The amplicons were sequenced using the Illumina HiSeq platform. Per the source publication's procedure: Synthetic template baselines were used to correct PCR bias computationally, reads within Hamming distance 2 were collapsed together, and singletons that could not be merged were discarded. Reads were aligned against IMGT so that V, D and J genes, CDR3 length and insertions or deletions at six rearrangement sites could be assigned. Clonotype counts were normalized to sorted cell number within each subset before computing true diversity and Gini coefficients with the tcR R package. The overlap coefficient, calculated on TCRB nucleotide sequences, was used to quantify repertoire sharing. As a proxy for the pre-selection repertoire, out-of-frame TCRB sequences from naive cells were analyzed. Imported from immuneACCESS, the table was reduced by TCRdb to in-frame sequences with V and J called. These copies leave out some clones; in studies compared against another copy, an unresolved V gene accounts for under half, and the cause of the remainder is not known. That table gives V, J and clone size, and the DNA gave D and trimming. Recorded for this sample are about 740,000 clones; 13% of them occurred a single time. The ten most abundant clones make up less than 0.025% of the sample.

The sample was naive CD4+ T cells from blood. This specimen's cell subset or site label, per the study, means: true naive CD4+ T cells. The clonotype originates from a young man with type 1 diabetes. The chain employs TRBV7-3 and TRBJ2-5, and possibly TRBD2, on 6 matching bases. This receptor has the CDR3 CASSLGGYQETQYF. The sequenced DNA: TGTGCCAGCAGCTTAGGAGGGTACCAAGAGACCCAGTACTTC.